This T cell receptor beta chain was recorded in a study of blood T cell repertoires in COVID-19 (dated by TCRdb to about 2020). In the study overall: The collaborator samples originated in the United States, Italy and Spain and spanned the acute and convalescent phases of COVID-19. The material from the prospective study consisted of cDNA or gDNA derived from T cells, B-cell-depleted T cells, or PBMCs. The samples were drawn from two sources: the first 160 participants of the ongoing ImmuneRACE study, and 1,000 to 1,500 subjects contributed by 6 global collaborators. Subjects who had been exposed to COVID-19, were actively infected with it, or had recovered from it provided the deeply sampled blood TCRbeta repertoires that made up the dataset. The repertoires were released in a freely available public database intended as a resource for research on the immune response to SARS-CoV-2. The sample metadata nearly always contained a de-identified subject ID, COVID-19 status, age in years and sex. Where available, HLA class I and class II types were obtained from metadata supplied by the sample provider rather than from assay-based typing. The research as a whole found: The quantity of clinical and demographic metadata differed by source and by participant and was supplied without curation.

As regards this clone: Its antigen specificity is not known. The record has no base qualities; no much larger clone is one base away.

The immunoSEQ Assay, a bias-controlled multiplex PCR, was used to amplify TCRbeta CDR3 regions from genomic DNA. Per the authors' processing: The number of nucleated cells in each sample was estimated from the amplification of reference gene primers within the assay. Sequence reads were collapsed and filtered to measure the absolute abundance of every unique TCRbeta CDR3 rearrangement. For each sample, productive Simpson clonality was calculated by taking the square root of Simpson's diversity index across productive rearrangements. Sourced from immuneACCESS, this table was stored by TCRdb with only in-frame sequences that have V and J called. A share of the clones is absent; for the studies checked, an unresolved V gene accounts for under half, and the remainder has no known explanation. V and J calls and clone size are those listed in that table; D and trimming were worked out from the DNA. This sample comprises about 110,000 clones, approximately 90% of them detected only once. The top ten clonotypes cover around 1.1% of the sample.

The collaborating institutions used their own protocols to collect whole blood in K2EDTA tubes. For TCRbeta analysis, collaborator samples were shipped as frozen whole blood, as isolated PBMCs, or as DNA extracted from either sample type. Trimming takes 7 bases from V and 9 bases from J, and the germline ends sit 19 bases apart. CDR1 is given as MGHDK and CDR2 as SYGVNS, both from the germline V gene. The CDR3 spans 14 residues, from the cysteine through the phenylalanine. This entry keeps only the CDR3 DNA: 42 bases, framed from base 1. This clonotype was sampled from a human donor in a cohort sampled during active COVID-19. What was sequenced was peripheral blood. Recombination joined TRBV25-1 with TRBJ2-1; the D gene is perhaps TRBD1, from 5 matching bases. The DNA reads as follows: TGTGCCAGCAAGGGGAAACGGGTGTATGGTGAGCAGTTCTTC. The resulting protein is CASKGKRVYGEQFF.